This TCR beta chain was captured by sequencing in a study of blood T cell repertoires in COVID-19. V lost 2 bases to trimming and J lost 6 bases, with 16 bases between them. The CDR3 totals 16 residues. Germline V lookup: CDR1 MNHNY, CDR2 SVGAGI (reference sequence). Sequenced by immunoSEQ multiplex PCR; TCRdb stores in-frame clones only, minus some. The data contain around 300,000 clones, 70% to 90% of them seen just once; the ten biggest clones take up 2% to 2.5%. The specimen was peripheral blood. The J gene is TRBJ2-2, the V gene TRBV6-6; weak D call: TRBD1 (6 bases). The sequence derives from a woman in her twenties or thirties who had recovered from COVID-19. The CDR3 sequence: CASSYGPGERPGELFF. CDR3 DNA: TGTGCCAGCAGTTACGGCCCAGGGGAGCGTCCCGGGGAGCTGTTTTTT.